This T cell receptor beta chain was sequenced during a study of T cell responses to AZD1222 COVID-19 vaccine. Details on this clone: What it recognizes is unknown.

V was clipped by 1 base and J by 4 bases, with 11 bases between them. The CDR3 extends over 15 amino acids. The germline V gene has CDR1 LGHDT and CDR2 YNNKEL (reference sequence). Study-level results: Targeting of unmutated variant regions was reportedly seen in nearly half of spike-specific TCRs. With two AZD1222 doses given, Spike-specific TCR breadth and depth both rose.

Some clones are missing from TCRdb's copy, which holds only in-frame ones; the method was immunoSEQ multiplex PCR. The sample has approximately 150,000 clones; 89% are singletons. The sample here was peripheral blood, taken on day 0 of AZD1222 vaccination. The receptor was derived from an adult in good health. The chain has TRBV3-1 (or the pseudogene TRBV3-2) and TRBJ2-1, with D maybe TRBD2 (6 bases). CDR3 DNA: TGTGCCAGCAGCCAAGTTGGGGGACTTTACAATGAGCAGTTCTTC. This translates into CASSQVGGLYNEQFF.